This entry describes one TCR beta chain. This clonotype appeared many times. There is no known antigen for this receptor. No base quality information exists; no much larger clone differs at one position. The entry originates in a study of regulatory T cells in long-lasting Graves disease (dated by TCRdb to the early 2020s). Background on the whole study: Persistent Graves' disease was defined as persistently positive TSH receptor autoantibodies together with antithyroid drug treatment for over 5 years. This study used TCR sequencing and RNA sequencing of peripheral blood to compare persistent Graves' disease patients against newly diagnosed Graves' disease patients. The study was conducted in China and was registered as a clinical trial. A total of roughly 35 samples underwent TCR sequencing: roughly 13 from persistent and approximately 20 from newly diagnosed Graves' disease patients. In the clinical cohort, patients with persistent Graves' disease had used antithyroid drugs for an average of roughly ten years.

Libraries were prepared through multiplex PCR. For sequencing, an Illumina HiSeq 4000 was employed. iRepertoire HTBI primers and Arm-PCR amplification of CDR3 regions were used to construct TCR beta libraries. PCR products were gel purified before sequencing. Processing in the source paper ran as follows. Gene usage analysis of CDR3 amino acid clonotypes used the roughly 60 TRBV and about 15 TRBJ segments found across samples. COPE and FqMerger were used to merge filtered high-quality paired reads into contigs. BLAST was used to align contigs to IMGT TRBV, TRBD and TRBJ reference genes, and CDR3 was defined according to IMGT. Clonotypes above 0.1% frequency were classified as highly expanded clones. Shannon entropy was used to measure repertoire diversity, and the Gini coefficient was used to measure V-J evenness. Clonotypes shared by more than one individual were considered public. TCRdb reworked the public reads: Q25 trimming with fastp, MiXCR clone assembly, productive beta chains retained. Rows with one shared CDR3 protein collapse into an entry with the most common genes and DNA. These V and J calls are TCRdb output, not the study's own analysis. In this sample the table shows some 470,000 distinct CDR3 sequences, around a fifth of which occur a single time. 7.1% of the sample comes from the top ten.

The research as a whole found: Persistent disease showed preferential use of TRBV28, TRBJ1-2 and TRBJ2-5, whereas newly diagnosed disease favored TRBV20-1 and TRBJ2-1. Sequencing and analysis were limited to the TCR beta chain. Lower TCR Shannon entropy and fewer highly expanded clones were observed in persistent Graves' disease patients than in newly diagnosed patients, which suggested clonal expansion. Only peripheral blood was studied, because thyroid tissue, the primary lesion, was inaccessible. The authors acknowledged the small sample size as a limitation that may reduce accuracy. More public clonotypes were shared among persistent patients (around 2,600) than among newly diagnosed patients (over 900).

The CDR3 measures 15 amino acids from cysteine to phenylalanine. Only the CDR3 part of the read is kept: 45 bases, read in frame from the first base. The trim is 2 bases for V and 2 bases for J, with a gap of 13 bases between the germline ends. Via the germline V gene, CDR1 is SGHTA and CDR2 FQGNSA. The sample's time point label, in plain terms: persistent/refractory GD, antithyroid drugs over 5 years with positive TRAb. For both TCR sequencing and RNA sequencing, RNA was extracted from PBMCs in TRIzol. The diagnosis of Graves' disease was made according to American Thyroid Association guidelines. The patients came from an endocrinology department in Xi'an, China. From each patient, approximately 9 milliliters of peripheral blood was collected into an EDTA anticoagulant tube. Ficoll Paque Plus density gradient separation was used to isolate PBMCs, and no further T cell sorting was done. RNA quality was checked with an Agilent 2100 Bioanalyzer and agarose gel, and concentration with a NanoDrop 2000.

The chain links TRBV7-2 with TRBJ2-7, and TRBD2 may be the D gene, going by 6 matching bases. The receptor's source is a female donor with Graves disease. The sequences come from peripheral blood mononuclear cells (PBMCs), collected when the disease was refractory, from a patient treated with antithyroid drugs. The nucleotide sequence is given as TGTGCCAGCAGCTTAAACCCCGGGAGTCCCTACGAGCAGTACTTC. Its protein reads: CASSLNPGSPYEQYF.